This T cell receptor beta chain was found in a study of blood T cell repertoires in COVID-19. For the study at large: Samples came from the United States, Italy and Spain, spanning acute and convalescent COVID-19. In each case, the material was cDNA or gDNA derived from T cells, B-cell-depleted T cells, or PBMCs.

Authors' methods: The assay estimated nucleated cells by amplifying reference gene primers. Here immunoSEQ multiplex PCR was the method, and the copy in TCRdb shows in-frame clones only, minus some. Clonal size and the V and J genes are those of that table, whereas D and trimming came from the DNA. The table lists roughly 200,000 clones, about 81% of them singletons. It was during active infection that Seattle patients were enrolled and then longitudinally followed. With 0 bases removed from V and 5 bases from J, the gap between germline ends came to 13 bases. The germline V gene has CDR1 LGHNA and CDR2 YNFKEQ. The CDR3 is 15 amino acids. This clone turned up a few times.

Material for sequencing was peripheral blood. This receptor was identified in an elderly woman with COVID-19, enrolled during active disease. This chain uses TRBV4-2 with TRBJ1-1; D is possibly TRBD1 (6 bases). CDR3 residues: CASSQDKGERTEAFF. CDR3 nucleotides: TGTGCCAGCAGCCAAGATAAGGGGGAACGGACTGAAGCTTTCTTT.